The clone carrying this T cell receptor beta chain was observed once. This entry is derived from a study of blood T cell repertoires in COVID-19. Study summary: In each case, the material was cDNA or gDNA derived from T cells, B-cell-depleted T cells, or PBMCs.

CDR3 length: 14 residues. V shed 6 bases and J shed 8 bases, with 16 bases lying between them. Germline CDR1 is KGHDR and CDR2 is SFDVKD. Measured with immunoSEQ multiplex PCR; TCRdb has only the in-frame clones, and not every one. The sample lists about 180,000 clones, 70% to 90% occurring once. The chain employs TRBV24-1 and TRBJ2-1; D possibly corresponds to TRBD2 (6 bases). The sequenced sample was peripheral blood. The clonotype comes from a man over 45 with active or convalescent COVID-19. The DNA of the CDR3 is TGTGCCACCAGTCAACCGGGAGCCCCTCATGAGCAGTTCTTC. It translates to CATSQPGAPHEQFF.